This T cell receptor (beta chain) is drawn from a study of blood T cell repertoires in COVID-19. Study summary: Sample material is recorded as cDNA or gDNA derived from T cells, B-cell-depleted T cells, or PBMCs.

Patients at the Seattle site were enrolled during active infection and followed longitudinally. Authors' methods: Amplifying reference gene primers gave estimates of nucleated cell counts. Sequencing used immunoSEQ multiplex PCR; TCRdb keeps in-frame clones, though not all of them. That table is the source of V, J and clone size, and D and trimming were worked out from the DNA. The table includes roughly 70,000 clones, 76% detected once. Germline V gene lookup returns CDR1 LGHDT and CDR2 YNNKEL (reference sequence). V gave up 7 bases and J gave up 5 bases; unmatched junction bases: 2. The CDR3 length is 11 residues.

The clonotype was recovered from a man in his sixties with COVID-19, enrolled during active disease. Sequenced material: peripheral blood. The genes are TRBV3-1 (or the pseudogene TRBV3-2) and TRBJ2-7, with 7 bases that match TRBD1. The CDR3 nucleotides read TGTGCCAGCATGGACAGGAACGAGCAGTACTTC. Protein product: CASMDRNEQYF.